Sequencing of this T cell receptor (beta chain) was carried out in a study of beta chain features in type 1 diabetes. Whole-study context: All of the samples together had more than 95 million sorted cells examined.

Only a few counts were recorded for this clone. Its specificity is not known. Study-wide findings and caveats: Among patients, naive, central memory and Treg TCRB repertoires appeared more similar than among healthy donors. A moderate, significant TCRB CDR3 shortening appeared in type 1 diabetes across four CD4+ subsets.

Expressed TCRB transcripts got sequenced, as all isolated RNA was reverse transcribed. Assay: immunoSEQ multiplex PCR; the TCRdb copy retains only in-frame clones and omits some. This table has roughly 250,000 clones, roughly 20% appearing once. Germline-derived CDR1 and CDR2 are SGHRS and YFSETQ. V lost 4 bases to trimming and J lost 15 bases; unmatched junction nucleotides: 18. The CDR3 length is 15 residues. The TCR was taken from a woman aged 40 to 49 with type 1 diabetes. The genes are TRBV5-1 and TRBJ2-4; 8 bases match TRBD1. The sample consisted of naive CD4+ T cells from blood. The CDR3 DNA reads as TGCGCCAGCAGCAATCCCGGGACAGGTATAACATTATGGTACTTC. Translation: CASSNPGTGITLWYF.